Sequencing of this TCR beta chain was carried out in a study of response to subunit inactivated influenza vaccine. Whole-study findings and limits: Authors proposed each seasonal influenza vaccination draws in few new T cells.

In this sample, this clonotype turned up a few times. Its target is unknown. The CDR3 has 13 residues. Trimming cost V 3 bases and J 2 bases, with 7 bases left between them. CDR1 LNHDA and CDR2 SQIVND come from the germline V gene (reference sequence). TCRdb analysed the RT-PCR reads with MiXCR anew, one entry per CDR3 protein. The sample yields 650,000 to 800,000 distinct CDR3 sequences, roughly 14% seen once. J is TRBJ1-1 and V is TRBV19; D is ambiguous. The sequence derives from a man between 50 and 59 years old who received an inactivated influenza vaccine. This specimen was PBMCs from blood, taken approximately 15 days before vaccination. In DNA form, the CDR3 reads TGTGCCAGTAGTATTGTAGACAACACTGAAGCTTTCTTT. Protein sequence: CASSIVDNTEAFF.